This T cell receptor beta chain was observed in a study of shared clonotypes between healthy human individuals. CD4+ cells were split into CD45RA+ naive and CD45RA-negative memory subsets. The protocol was immunoSEQ multiplex PCR, while the TCRdb copy is restricted to in-frame clones and leaves out a portion. The top ten hold 1.5% to 2% of the sample, which has hundreds of thousands of clones, approximately 74% seen once. CDR1 is GTSNPN and CDR2 is SVGIG in the germline V gene (reference sequence). V trimming: 4 bases; J trimming: 6 bases; junction bases outside the gene matches: 7. The CDR3 is made up of 14 amino acids.

This chain links TRBV30 with TRBJ1-5, with TRBD1 matching 9 bases. This TCR was recovered from a woman in her thirties in good health. Sequencing used memory CD4+ T cells sorted from blood. Stated subset: CD45RA-negative fraction. CDR3 region: CAWTKGTGTQPQHF. In nucleotides, the CDR3 is TGTGCCTGGACAAAGGGGACAGGGACTCAGCCCCAGCATTTT.